This T cell receptor (beta chain) was identified in a study of CD8 T cells in ankylosing spondylitis. The sample holds many counts of this clonotype. CDR1 DFQATT and CDR2 SNEGSKA come from the germline V gene (reference sequence). CDR3 length: 15 amino acids. The ends were cut back, 1 base at V and 4 bases at J, with 16 bases in the middle. Using quantitative 5'-RACE with molecular barcodes, the authors made TCR beta libraries. TCRdb processed the 5' RACE reads anew with MiXCR; each CDR3 protein has one entry. The sample has roughly 260,000 distinct CDR3 sequences, 20% seen once. This chain connects TRBV20-1 to TRBJ2-5; D is uncertain. The sample taken for sequencing was blood, either unsorted or a sorted T cell fraction (not recorded which). The receptor was derived from a male donor with ankylosing spondylitis or in good health (not recorded which). The CDR3 sequence is CSARGSRNPGETQYF. CDR3 in DNA: TGCAGTGCTAGAGGCTCGCGGAACCCCGGAGAGACCCAGTACTTC.